Listed below are T cell receptor beta chains from one sample, sequenced in a study of control samples from healthy donors and cancer patients. Some clones are missing from TCRdb's copy, which holds only in-frame ones; the method was immunoSEQ multiplex PCR. In the table there are about 51,000 clones, roughly 80% of which are singletons. Sequencing was carried out using blood. The receptor source for this set is a man between 65 and 85 years old in good health. The CDR3 runs from the conserved cysteine through the conserved F or W. D genes are given only for firm matches. Size is omitted from some rows. Given values are once, few, many or a class for expanded clones.

D: .
J: TRBJ2-3
V: TRBV24-1
size: .
length: 16
DNA: TGTGCCACCAGTGATTTAGCGGGCCCTAGCACAGATACGCAGTATTTT
CDR3: CATSDLAGPSTDTQYF

D: .
J: TRBJ1-5
V: TRBV2
size: .
length: 15
DNA: TGTGCCAGCAGTCACCCGTTACGACGAGATCAGCCCCAGCATTTT
CDR3: CASSHPLRRDQPQHF

D: TRBD2
J: TRBJ2-5
V: TRBV4-1
size: .
length: 14
DNA: TGCGCCAGCAGCGGTTGGGCGGGGGAAGAGACCCAGTACTTC
CDR3: CASSGWAGEETQYF

D: .
J: TRBJ1-3
V: TRBV28
size: .
length: 15
DNA: TGTGCCAGCAGGCCATACCGGGACACCGGAAACACCATATATTTT
CDR3: CASRPYRDTGNTIYF

D: TRBD1
J: TRBJ1-2
V: TRBV5-4
size: .
length: 13
DNA: TGTGCCAGCAGCCCAGGGGGGAACTATGGCTACACCTTC
CDR3: CASSPGGNYGYTF

D: .
J: TRBJ2-7
V: TRBV6-4
size: .
length: 15
DNA: TGTGCCAGCAGTGACTCAGGGGGGAGGTCCTACGAGCAGTACTTC
CDR3: CASSDSGGRSYEQYF

D: TRBD2
J: TRBJ2-1
V: TRBV19
size: few
length: 16
DNA: TGTGCCAGTAGGACTAGCGGGAGAAGCTCCTACAATGAGCAGTTCTTC
CDR3: CASRTSGRSSYNEQFF

D: .
J: TRBJ2-2
V: TRBV6-5
size: .
length: 16
DNA: TGTGCCAGCAGTTACCAGGTGGACCTCAGCACCGGGGAGCTGTTTTTT
CDR3: CASSYQVDLSTGELFF

D: .
J: TRBJ2-7
V: TRBV12-3/TRBV12-4
size: .
length: 13
DNA: TGTGCCAGTTACGACCTCGGGGCGGGCGAGCAGTACTTC
CDR3: CASYDLGAGEQYF

D: .
J: TRBJ2-1
V: TRBV2
size: .
length: 14
DNA: TGTGCCAGCAAAGATAGCCTTTCTTACAATGAGCAGTTCTTC
CDR3: CASKDSLSYNEQFF

D: .
J: TRBJ1-1
V: TRBV19
size: .
length: 16
DNA: TGTGCCAGTAGTGACTCGAGGGGGTACAAGAACACTGAAGCTTTCTTT
CDR3: CASSDSRGYKNTEAFF

D: .
J: TRBJ2-3
V: TRBV19
size: .
length: 12
DNA: TGTGCCAGTGGGACCATCACAGATACGCAGTATTTT
CDR3: CASGTITDTQYF

D: .
J: TRBJ2-1
V: TRBV21-1
size: .
length: 14
DNA: TGTGCCAGCAGCAAATGGACAGCCTCAAGCGTGCAGTTCTTC
CDR3: CASSKWTASSVQFF

D: TRBD1
J: TRBJ1-1
V: TRBV27
size: .
length: 16
DNA: TGTGCCAGCAGTTTCACAGGGGGCGAGGGAATTGGAGGAGCTTTCTTT
CDR3: CASSFTGGEGIGGAFF

D: .
J: TRBJ1-4
V: TRBV21-1
size: few
length: 11
DNA: TGTGCAGCGGAGGAGTATGAAAAACTGTTTTTT
CDR3: CAAEEYEKLFF

D: .
J: TRBJ2-5
V: TRBV7-2
size: .
length: 13
DNA: TGTGCCAGCAGCTCCAGACAGAGGGAGACCCAGTACTTC
CDR3: CASSSRQRETQYF

D: TRBD2
J: TRBJ2-3
V: TRBV12-5
size: .
length: 17
DNA: TGTGCTAGTGGTTTGGTACAACTAGCGGGATACACAGATACGCAGTATTTT
CDR3: CASGLVQLAGYTDTQYF

D: TRBD1
J: TRBJ1-1
V: TRBV5-1
size: .
length: 14
DNA: TGCGCCAGCGGTCAGGACAGGCCGAACACTGAAGCTTTCTTT
CDR3: CASGQDRPNTEAFF

D: .
J: TRBJ2-7
V: TRBV18
size: .
length: 16
DNA: TGTGCCAGCTCACCATTTATGAGCGTAATACGCGACGAGCAGTACTTC
CDR3: CASSPFMSVIRDEQYF

D: .
J: TRBJ1-5
V: TRBV28
size: .
length: 16
DNA: TGTGCCAGCAGTTTAGGAGGGCAGTTAGGGTATCAGCCCCAGCATTTT
CDR3: CASSLGGQLGYQPQHF

D: TRBD1
J: TRBJ2-6
V: TRBV2
size: .
length: 15
DNA: TGTGCCAGCAGACCCGGACAGGCTGGGGCCAACGTCCTGACTTTC
CDR3: CASRPGQAGANVLTF

D: .
J: TRBJ2-7
V: TRBV7-2
size: .
length: 14
DNA: TGTGCCAGCAGCCCGGACAGAGTTCCGTACGAGCAGTACTTC
CDR3: CASSPDRVPYEQYF

D: .
J: TRBJ1-1
V: TRBV14
size: .
length: 16
DNA: TGTGCCAGCAGCCATCGGGTCGCTCCTAAGAACACTGAAGCTTTCTTT
CDR3: CASSHRVAPKNTEAFF

D: TRBD1
J: TRBJ1-5
V: TRBV18
size: .
length: 15
DNA: TGTGCCAGCTCATCGTCAGGACAGGTTAATCAGCCCCAGCATTTT
CDR3: CASSSSGQVNQPQHF

D: .
J: TRBJ2-3
V: TRBV11-2
size: .
length: 12
DNA: TGTGCCAGCAGCCCCGGGGCGGATACGCAGTATTTT
CDR3: CASSPGADTQYF

D: TRBD2
J: TRBJ2-3
V: TRBV15
size: .
length: 16
DNA: TGTGCCACCCTTGGACTAGCGGGGGCCGAGACAGATACGCAGTATTTT
CDR3: CATLGLAGAETDTQYF

D: TRBD1
J: TRBJ2-3
V: TRBV7-9
size: .
length: 17
DNA: TGTGCCAGCAGCGCGTCACCGGGACAGACTAGCACAGATACGCAGTATTTT
CDR3: CASSASPGQTSTDTQYF

D: .
J: TRBJ2-5
V: TRBV5-1
size: .
length: 14
DNA: TGCGCCAGCAGCTTGGGTCGGACACAAGAGACCCAGTACTTC
CDR3: CASSLGRTQETQYF

D: TRBD1
J: TRBJ1-2
V: TRBV20-1
size: .
length: 13
DNA: TGCAGTGCTAGTGCCGGACAGGGCTATGGCTACACCTTC
CDR3: CSASAGQGYGYTF

D: TRBD1
J: TRBJ1-2
V: TRBV4-1
size: .
length: 14
DNA: TGCGCCAGCAGCCCCCGGACAGGGTGGAATGGCTACACCTTC
CDR3: CASSPRTGWNGYTF

D: .
J: TRBJ1-5
V: TRBV10-1
size: .
length: 14
DNA: TGCGCCAGCCCTGGAAGGATAGGCAATCAGCCCCAGCATTTT
CDR3: CASPGRIGNQPQHF

D: TRBD1
J: TRBJ1-5
V: TRBV6-4
size: .
length: 14
DNA: TGTGCCAGCAGTGACGGGACAGGGGGTCAGCCCCAGCATTTT
CDR3: CASSDGTGGQPQHF

D: .
J: TRBJ1-1
V: TRBV18
size: .
length: 13
DNA: TGTGCCAGCTCACCACGGGAGGGACCTGAAGCTTTCTTT
CDR3: CASSPREGPEAFF

D: TRBD1
J: TRBJ2-7
V: TRBV5-6
size: once
length: 17
DNA: TGTGCCAGCAGCTTTAGGAGCCCGGGACAGGGGGTTGTGAAGCAGTACTTC
CDR3: CASSFRSPGQGVVKQYF

D: .
J: TRBJ1-5
V: TRBV6-6
size: .
length: 15
DNA: TGTGCCAGCAGTCAAGCGGGGGGGCTAAATCAGCCCCAGCATTTT
CDR3: CASSQAGGLNQPQHF

D: TRBD1
J: TRBJ2-1
V: TRBV14
size: .
length: 16
DNA: TGTGCCAGCAGCGCGGACAGGGGCCGGCTCTACAATGAGCAGTTCTTC
CDR3: CASSADRGRLYNEQFF

D: TRBD1
J: TRBJ1-2
V: TRBV6-5
size: .
length: 14
DNA: TGTGCCAGCAGTTCAGACAGGGGAATCTATGGCTACACCTTC
CDR3: CASSSDRGIYGYTF

D: .
J: TRBJ2-4
V: TRBV28
size: .
length: 16
DNA: TGTGCCAGCAGCTACCGACTTGGGAGAGCCAAAAACATTCAGTACTTC
CDR3: CASSYRLGRAKNIQYF

D: .
J: TRBJ2-4
V: TRBV7-2
size: .
length: 13
DNA: TGTGCCAGCAGCCCGCAGGGAACGGACATTCAGTACTTC
CDR3: CASSPQGTDIQYF

D: .
J: TRBJ2-2
V: TRBV2
size: .
length: 16
DNA: TGTGCCAGCAGTGAACCCACCGGGGTCAACACCGGGGAGCTGTTTTTT
CDR3: CASSEPTGVNTGELFF

D: .
J: TRBJ1-1
V: TRBV7-8
size: few
length: 13
DNA: TGTGCCAGCAGCTTAGATCTGAACACTGAAGCTTTCTTT
CDR3: CASSLDLNTEAFF

D: .
J: TRBJ2-7
V: TRBV2
size: .
length: 11
DNA: TGTGCCAGCACGGCCCTTTACGAGCAGTACTTC
CDR3: CASTALYEQYF

D: .
J: TRBJ2-6
V: TRBV4-1
size: .
length: 17
DNA: TGCGCCAGCAGCCCTCGGACAGTCCTCTCTGGGGCCAACGTCCTGACTTTC
CDR3: CASSPRTVLSGANVLTF

D: TRBD1
J: TRBJ1-2
V: TRBV5-8
size: .
length: 13
DNA: TGTGCCAGCAGCTTGGCACAGGGGTATGGCTACACCTTC
CDR3: CASSLAQGYGYTF

D: .
J: TRBJ1-2
V: TRBV2
size: .
length: 14
DNA: TGTGCCAGCAGTGAAGTTTACCGGACAGATGGCTACACCTTC
CDR3: CASSEVYRTDGYTF

D: .
J: TRBJ2-2
V: TRBV2
size: .
length: 13
DNA: TGTGCCAGCGAGGTAATAAACACCGGGGAGCTGTTTTTT
CDR3: CASEVINTGELFF

D: TRBD1
J: TRBJ2-5
V: TRBV29-1
size: .
length: 15
DNA: TGCAGCGTTGTTCGGACAGGGGGCCCGGGGGAGACCCAGTACTTC
CDR3: CSVVRTGGPGETQYF

D: .
J: TRBJ2-1
V: TRBV2
size: .
length: 11
DNA: TGTGCCAGCACGGAAGTAGGTGAGCAGTTCTTC
CDR3: CASTEVGEQFF

D: TRBD1
J: TRBJ1-2
V: TRBV3-1/TRBV3-2
size: .
length: 13
DNA: TGTGCCAGCAGCAGACAGGGAAACTATGGCTACACCTTC
CDR3: CASSRQGNYGYTF

D: .
J: TRBJ1-5
V: TRBV18
size: few
length: 14
DNA: TGTGCCAGCTCACCAACGGCAGGGGATCAGCCCCAGCATTTT
CDR3: CASSPTAGDQPQHF

D: .
J: TRBJ1-1
V: TRBV5-1
size: once
length: 14
DNA: TGCGCCAGCAGCTTGTCGGGGGTGGACACTGAAGCTTTCTTT
CDR3: CASSLSGVDTEAFF

D: .
J: TRBJ1-2
V: TRBV24-1
size: few
length: 14
DNA: TGTGCCACCAGTGATCGAGGACTGGCCTATGGCTACACCTTC
CDR3: CATSDRGLAYGYTF

D: TRBD2
J: TRBJ2-3
V: TRBV7-6
size: .
length: 14
DNA: TGTGCCAGCAGCTTATCGGGCGGGAGGAATACGCAGTATTTT
CDR3: CASSLSGGRNTQYF

D: TRBD1
J: TRBJ2-7
V: TRBV3-1/TRBV3-2
size: .
length: 15
DNA: TGTGCCAGCAGCCAGTACAGGGGACCCTCCTACGAGCAGTACTTC
CDR3: CASSQYRGPSYEQYF

D: .
J: TRBJ2-1
V: TRBV21-1
size: .
length: 15
DNA: TGTGCCAGCGGCCAGCGGGGGGGAGGGGTAAATGAGCAGTTCTTC
CDR3: CASGQRGGGVNEQFF